The sequence of this TCR beta chain was determined in a study of cytomegalovirus exposure and HLA in healthy donors. Study-wide context: The early release's HLA-typed donors yielded 78 million or so unique TCRs.

Study-wide results and caveats: An analysis that came later showed most CMV-associated TCR beta chains appearing HLA-restricted. Later on, a genetic analysis was performed. It linked a missense variant in DCLRE1C with V- and J-gene trimming of TCR beta.

With regard to this clone: The antigen is not known.

The germline gives CDR1 SGDLS, CDR2 YYNGEE. The V and J ends lost 4 bases and 8 bases respectively, with 12 bases between them. The CDR3 runs 12 residues. Primers included in the PCR were 60 Vbeta and 13 Jbeta primers. The assay was immunoSEQ multiplex PCR, and TCRdb's table has in-frame clones only and misses some. The table lists tens of thousands of clones, over 65% of them singletons. Specimen: PBMCs. The source is a man aged 35 to 55 in good health and CMV-seronegative. The chain combines TRBV9 with TRBJ1-2; D gene uncertain. The CDR3 loop reads CASSSRGVGYTF. The CDR3 DNA follows: TGTGCCAGCAGCTCACGCGGGGTGGGCTACACCTTC.